The 9 T cell receptor beta chains presented below share a single source sample, sequenced in a study of blood T cell repertoires in COVID-19. The assay was immunoSEQ multiplex PCR, and TCRdb's table has in-frame clones only and misses some. Counted here are 130,000 or so clones, approximately 84% occurring once; the ten biggest clones make up 10% to 15%. Sample: peripheral blood. All receptors come from a woman aged 55-70 years with acute or convalescent COVID-19.

CDR3 residues: CAWGVWESNYGYTF. CDR3 coding DNA: TGTGCCTGGGGCGTTTGGGAGTCTAACTATGGCTACACCTTC. The chain carries TRBV30 and TRBJ1-2; D call uncertain. Germline V lookup: CDR1 GTSNPN, CDR2 SVGIG (reference sequence). V lost 5 bases to trimming and J lost 0 bases, with 13 bases between them. The CDR3 runs to 14 residues.

The genes are TRBV2 and TRBJ1-1; possibly TRBD1 for D (6 bases). V dropped 5 bases and J dropped 1 base, with 23 bases sitting between them. The V gene's germline CDR1 is SNHLY and CDR2 FYNNEI. The CDR3 runs to 18 residues. Written as DNA, the CDR3 is TGTGCCAGCAGTCTGCCGAGGGGGGGTAGTACGTCGAACACTGAAGCTTTCTTT. Protein: CASSLPRGGSTSNTEAFF.

V gene TRBV9 combines with J gene TRBJ1-5, with a weak D call TRBD1 (6 bases). This CDR3 spans 15 amino acids. The germline V gene has CDR1 SGDLS and CDR2 YYNGEE. V was trimmed by 1 base and J by 3 bases, leaving 11 bases between them. The CDR3: CASSVKGVYNQPQHF. For the CDR3, the DNA is TGTGCCAGCAGCGTAAAGGGGGTCTACAATCAGCCCCAGCATTTT.

The genes are TRBV19 and TRBJ1-4, with D unresolved. CDR3 length: 16 amino acids. Germline V gene sequence: CDR1 LNHDA, CDR2 SQIVND (reference sequence). V dropped 3 bases and J dropped 1 base, with 12 bases sitting between them. The CDR3 region is CASSMGGWGTNEKLFF. Here the CDR3 DNA reads TGTGCCAGTAGTATGGGAGGTTGGGGAACTAATGAAAAACTGTTTTTT.

The chain carries TRBV13 and TRBJ2-5; D is possibly TRBD2 (6 bases). V was trimmed by 2 bases and J by 4 bases, leaving 11 bases between them. The CDR3 extends over 14 amino acids. Germline V gene data show CDR1 as PRHDT and CDR2 as FYEKMQ (reference sequence). CDR3: CASSLRVRGETQYF. CDR3 bases: TGTGCCAGCAGCTTAAGGGTGCGGGGAGAGACCCAGTACTTC. Based on the CDR3 plus reference TRBV13 and TRBJ2-5, the full variable domain is AAGVIQSPRHLIKEKRETATLKCYPIPRHDTVYWYQQGPGQDPQFLISFYEKMQSDKGSIPDRFSAQQFSDYHSELNMSSLELGDSALYFCASSLRVRGETQYFGPGTRLLVL.

This chain links TRBV4-1 with TRBJ2-2; 7 bases agree with TRBD2. J gave up 0 bases and V 1 base, and 2 bases lay outside the gene matches. Germline-derived CDR1 and CDR2 are MGHRA and YSYEKL. CDR3 length equals 16 residues. CDR3 nucleotides: TGCGCCAGCAGCCAAGCAAGCGGGGCGAACACCGGGGAGCTGTTTTTT. Residues: CASSQASGANTGELFF.

This sequence joins TRBV11-1 and TRBJ2-1; a possible D gene is TRBD1 (6 bases). This CDR3 has 13 residues. Germline CDR1 reads SGHAT; CDR2 reads FQDESV (reference sequence). V lost 4 bases to trimming and J lost 5 bases, with 9 bases between them. The CDR3 reads CASSSRTDNEQFF. The CDR3, as DNA: TGTGCCAGCAGCTCAAGGACAGACAATGAGCAGTTCTTC. Full variable domain (rest looked up from reference TRBV11-1 and TRBJ2-1): EAEVAQSPRYKITEKSQAVAFWCDPISGHATLYWYRQILGQGPELLVQFQDESVVDDSQLPKDRFSAERLKGVDSTLKIQPAELGDSAMYLCASSSRTDNEQFFGPGTRLTVL.

The rearrangement links TRBV25-1 to TRBJ1-5, with D perhaps TRBD1 (6 bases). From germline, CDR1 is MGHDK and CDR2 SYGVNS. V was cut by 5 bases and J by 16 bases, with 18 bases left in between. CDR3 size: 12 residues. CDR3 nucleotides: TGTGCCAGCAGTCCCCGGGGGGGGACAATTCATTTT. This encodes CASSPRGGTIHF.

The chain couples TRBV4-2 to TRBJ2-3, with D uncertain. Germline lookup yields CDR1 LGHNA and CDR2 YNFKEQ. The length of the CDR3 is 12 residues. V lost 6 bases and J lost 4, with 8 bases in between. CDR3 residues: CASRDKPDTQYF. DNA of the CDR3: TGTGCCAGCAGAGACAAACCAGATACGCAGTATTTT.